This T cell receptor (beta chain) comes out of a study of radiotherapy plus CTLA-4 blockade in lung cancer. Turning to the study itself: Disease control reached about 28%, with objective responses in 15% to 20%. Notes on the study in general: An expansion of tumor-derived TCR clones occurred in blood after radiotherapy plus ipilimumab.

Notes on this clone: Its target is not known.

Libraries were prepared by immunoSEQ multiplex PCR; TCRdb keeps only in-frame clonotypes and omits some of them. The sample includes roughly 50,000 clones, 65% to 90% seen only once; the top ten take about a sixth. Germline CDR1 and CDR2: SGHAT and FQNNGV. The CDR3 is 15 amino acids. V gave up 0 bases and J gave up 1 base, with 9 bases separating them. The receptor was derived from a human donor with non-small cell lung cancer that progressed on radiotherapy plus ipilimumab. Some clones in this sample may be carry-over from other donors' samples. The chain links TRBV11-2 to TRBJ2-5, with D maybe TRBD1 (6 bases). The input for sequencing was peripheral blood, taken from a patient treated with radiotherapy plus ipilimumab. For the CDR3, the DNA is TGTGCCAGCAGCTTAGAACAGGGCCCCCAAGAGACCCAGTACTTC. Amino acids: CASSLEQGPQETQYF.